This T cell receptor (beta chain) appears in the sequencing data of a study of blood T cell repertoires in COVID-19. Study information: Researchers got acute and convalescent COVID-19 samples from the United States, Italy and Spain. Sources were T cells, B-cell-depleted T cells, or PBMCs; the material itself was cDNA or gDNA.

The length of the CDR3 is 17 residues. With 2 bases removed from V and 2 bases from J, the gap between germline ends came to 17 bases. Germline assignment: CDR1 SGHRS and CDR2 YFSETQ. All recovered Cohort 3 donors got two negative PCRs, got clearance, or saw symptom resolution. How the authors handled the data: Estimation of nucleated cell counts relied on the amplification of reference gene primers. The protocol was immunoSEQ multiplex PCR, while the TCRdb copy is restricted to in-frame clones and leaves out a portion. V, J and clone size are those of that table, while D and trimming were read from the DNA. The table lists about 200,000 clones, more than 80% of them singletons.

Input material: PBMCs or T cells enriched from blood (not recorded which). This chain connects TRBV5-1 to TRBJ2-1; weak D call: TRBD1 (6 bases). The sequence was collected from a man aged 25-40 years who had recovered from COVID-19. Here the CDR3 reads CASSLGPGHQTYNEQFF. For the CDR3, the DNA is TGCGCCAGCAGCTTAGGTCCGGGACACCAAACCTACAATGAGCAGTTCTTC.